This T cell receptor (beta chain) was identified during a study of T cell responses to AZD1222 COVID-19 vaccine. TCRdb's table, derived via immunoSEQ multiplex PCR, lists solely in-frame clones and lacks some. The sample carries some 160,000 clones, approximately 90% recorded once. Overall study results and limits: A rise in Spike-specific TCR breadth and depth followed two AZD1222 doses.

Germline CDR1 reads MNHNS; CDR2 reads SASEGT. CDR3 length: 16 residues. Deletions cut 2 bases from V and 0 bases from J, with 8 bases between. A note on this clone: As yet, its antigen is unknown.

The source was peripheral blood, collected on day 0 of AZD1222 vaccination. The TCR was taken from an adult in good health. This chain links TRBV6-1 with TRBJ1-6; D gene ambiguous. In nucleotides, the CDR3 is TGTGCCAGCAGTGAATGGATTCCCTCCTATAATTCACCCCTCCACTTT. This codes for CASSEWIPSYNSPLHF.